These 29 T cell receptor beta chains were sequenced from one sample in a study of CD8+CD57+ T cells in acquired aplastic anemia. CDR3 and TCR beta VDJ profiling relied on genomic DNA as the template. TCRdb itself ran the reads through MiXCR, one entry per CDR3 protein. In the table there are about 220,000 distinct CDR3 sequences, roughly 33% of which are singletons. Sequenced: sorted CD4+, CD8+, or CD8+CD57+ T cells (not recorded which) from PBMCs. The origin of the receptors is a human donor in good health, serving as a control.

The CDR3 reads CASSYQRGVQETQYF. The CDR3 DNA sequence: TGTGCCAGCAGTTACCAGCGGGGGGTCCAAGAGACCCAGTACTTC. The rearrangement links TRBV6-5 to TRBJ2-5, with 9 bases aligning to TRBD2. The CDR3 has 15 amino acids. Looked up from germline, CDR1 is MNHEY and CDR2 is SVGAGI. The trim removed 2 bases at V and 1 base at J, leaving 2 bases unmatched.

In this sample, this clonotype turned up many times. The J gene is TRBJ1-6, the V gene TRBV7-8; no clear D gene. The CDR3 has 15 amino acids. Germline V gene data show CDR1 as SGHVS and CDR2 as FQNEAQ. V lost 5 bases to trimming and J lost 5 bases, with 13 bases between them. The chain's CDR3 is CASSPETRNNSPLHF. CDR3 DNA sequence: TGTGCCAGCAGCCCGGAGACACGAAATAATTCACCCCTCCACTTT.

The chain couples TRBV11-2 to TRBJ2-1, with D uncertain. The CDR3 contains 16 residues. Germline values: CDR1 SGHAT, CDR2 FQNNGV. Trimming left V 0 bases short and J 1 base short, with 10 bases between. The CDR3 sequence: CASSLDSQRSYNEQFF. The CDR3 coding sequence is TGTGCCAGCAGCTTAGATTCCCAGAGGTCCTACAATGAGCAGTTCTTC.

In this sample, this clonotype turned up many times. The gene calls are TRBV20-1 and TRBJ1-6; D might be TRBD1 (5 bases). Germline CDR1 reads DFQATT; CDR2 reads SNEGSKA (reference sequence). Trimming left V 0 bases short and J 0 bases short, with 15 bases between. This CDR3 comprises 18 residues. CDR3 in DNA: TGCAGTGCTAGAGATCTGGCAGGGATGGGCTCCTATAATTCACCCCTCCACTTT. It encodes CSARDLAGMGSYNSPLHF.

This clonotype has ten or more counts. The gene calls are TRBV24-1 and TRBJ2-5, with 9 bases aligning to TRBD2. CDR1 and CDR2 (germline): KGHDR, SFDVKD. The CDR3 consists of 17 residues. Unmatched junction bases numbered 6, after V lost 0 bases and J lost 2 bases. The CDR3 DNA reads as TGTGCCACCAGTGATTTGTGGGTAGCGGGGGAGCAAGAGACCCAGTACTTC. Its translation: CATSDLWVAGEQETQYF.

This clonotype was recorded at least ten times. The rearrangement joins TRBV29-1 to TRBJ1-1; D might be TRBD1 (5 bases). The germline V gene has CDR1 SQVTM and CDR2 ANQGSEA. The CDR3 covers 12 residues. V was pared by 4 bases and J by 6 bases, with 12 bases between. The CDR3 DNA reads TGCAGCGTTGTCAGAGGGGTTGCTGAAGCTTTCTTT. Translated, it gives CSVVRGVAEAFF.

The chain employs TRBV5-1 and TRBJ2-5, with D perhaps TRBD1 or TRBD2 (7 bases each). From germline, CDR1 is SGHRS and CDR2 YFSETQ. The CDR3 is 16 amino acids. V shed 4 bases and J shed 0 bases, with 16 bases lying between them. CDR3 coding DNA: TGCGCCAGCAGCCTAAGCAGGGGGGGGAACCAAGAGACCCAGTACTTC. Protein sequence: CASSLSRGGNQETQYF.

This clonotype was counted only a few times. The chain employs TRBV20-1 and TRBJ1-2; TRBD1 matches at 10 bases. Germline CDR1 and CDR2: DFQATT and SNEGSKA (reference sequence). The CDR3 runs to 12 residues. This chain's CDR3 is CSLGQGDAGYTF. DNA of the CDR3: TGCAGCCTTGGACAGGGGGATGCCGGCTACACCTTC.

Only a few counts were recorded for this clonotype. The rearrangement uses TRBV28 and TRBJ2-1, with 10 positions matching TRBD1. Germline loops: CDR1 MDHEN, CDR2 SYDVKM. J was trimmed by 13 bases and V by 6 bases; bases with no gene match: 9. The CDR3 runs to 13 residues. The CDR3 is CASRYPGQGIQFF. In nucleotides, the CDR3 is TGTGCCAGCAGATATCCGGGACAGGGGATTCAGTTCTTC.

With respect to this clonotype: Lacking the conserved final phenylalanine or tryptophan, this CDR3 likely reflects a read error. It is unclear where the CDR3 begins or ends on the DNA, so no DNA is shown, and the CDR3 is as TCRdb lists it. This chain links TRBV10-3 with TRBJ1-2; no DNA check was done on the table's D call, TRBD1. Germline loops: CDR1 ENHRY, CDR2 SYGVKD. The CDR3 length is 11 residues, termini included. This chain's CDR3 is CAIGAAYGHTL.

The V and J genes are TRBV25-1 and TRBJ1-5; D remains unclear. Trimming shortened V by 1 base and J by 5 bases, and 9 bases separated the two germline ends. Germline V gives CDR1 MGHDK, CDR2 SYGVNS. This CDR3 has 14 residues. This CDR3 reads CASSELNSYQPQHF. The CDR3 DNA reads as TGTGCCAGCAGTGAATTGAACAGTTATCAGCCCCAGCATTTT.

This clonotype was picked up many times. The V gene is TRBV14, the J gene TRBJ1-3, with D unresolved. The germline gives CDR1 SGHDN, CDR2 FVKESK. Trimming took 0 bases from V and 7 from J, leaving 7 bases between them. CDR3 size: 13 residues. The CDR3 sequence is CASSQDMRNTIYF. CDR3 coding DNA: TGTGCCAGCAGCCAAGATATGCGGAACACCATATATTTT.

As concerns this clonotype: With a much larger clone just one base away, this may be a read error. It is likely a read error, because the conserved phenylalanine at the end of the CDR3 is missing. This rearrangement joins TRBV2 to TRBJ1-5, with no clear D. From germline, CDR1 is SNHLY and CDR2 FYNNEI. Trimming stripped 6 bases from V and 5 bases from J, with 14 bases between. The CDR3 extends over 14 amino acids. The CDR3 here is CASRGLYTHQPQHL. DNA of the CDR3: TGTGCCAGCAGGGGCCTATACACGCATCAGCCCCAGCATCTT.

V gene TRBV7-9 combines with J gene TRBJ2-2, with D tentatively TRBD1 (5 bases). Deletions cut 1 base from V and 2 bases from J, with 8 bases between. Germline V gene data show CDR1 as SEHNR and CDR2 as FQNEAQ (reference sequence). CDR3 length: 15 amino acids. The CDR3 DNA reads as TGTGCCAGCAGCTTAGGCGACAGAAACACCGGGGAGCTGTTTTTT. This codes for CASSLGDRNTGELFF. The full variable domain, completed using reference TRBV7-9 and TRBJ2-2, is DTGVSQNPRHKITKRGQNVTFRCDPISEHNRLYWYRQTLGQGPEFLTYFQNEAQLEKSRLLSDRFSAERPKGSFSTLEIQRTEQGDSAMYLCASSLGDRNTGELFFGEGSRLTVL.

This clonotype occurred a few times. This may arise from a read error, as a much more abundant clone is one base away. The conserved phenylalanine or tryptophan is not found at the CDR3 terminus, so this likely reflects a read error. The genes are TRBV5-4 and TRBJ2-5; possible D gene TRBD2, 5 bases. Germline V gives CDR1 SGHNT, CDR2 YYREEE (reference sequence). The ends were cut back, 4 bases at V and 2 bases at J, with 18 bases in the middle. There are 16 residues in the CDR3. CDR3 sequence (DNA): TGTGCCAGCAGCCGATTGCGGGTCCTGAGACAAGAGACCCAGTACCTC. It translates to CASSRLRVLRQETQYL.

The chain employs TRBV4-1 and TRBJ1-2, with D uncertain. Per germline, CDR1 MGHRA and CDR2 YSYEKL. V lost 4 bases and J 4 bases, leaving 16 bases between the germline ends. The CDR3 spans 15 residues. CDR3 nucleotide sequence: TGCGCCAGCAGCCGAGATCAGGAATTCGGCTATGGCTACACCTTC. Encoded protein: CASSRDQEFGYGYTF.

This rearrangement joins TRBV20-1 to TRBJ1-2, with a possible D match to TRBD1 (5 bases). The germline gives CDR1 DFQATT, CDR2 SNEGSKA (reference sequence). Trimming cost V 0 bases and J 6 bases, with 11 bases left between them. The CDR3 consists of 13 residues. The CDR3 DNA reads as TGCAGTGCTAGAGATCAAGGGGCTGATGGCTACACCTTC. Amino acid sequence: CSARDQGADGYTF.

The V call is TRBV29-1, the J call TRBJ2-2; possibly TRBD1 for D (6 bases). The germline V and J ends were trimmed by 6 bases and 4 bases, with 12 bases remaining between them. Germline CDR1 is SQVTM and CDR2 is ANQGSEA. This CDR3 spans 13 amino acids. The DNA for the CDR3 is TGCAGCGTGGTCAGGGGCGGCACCGGGGAGCTGTTTTTT. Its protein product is CSVVRGGTGELFF.

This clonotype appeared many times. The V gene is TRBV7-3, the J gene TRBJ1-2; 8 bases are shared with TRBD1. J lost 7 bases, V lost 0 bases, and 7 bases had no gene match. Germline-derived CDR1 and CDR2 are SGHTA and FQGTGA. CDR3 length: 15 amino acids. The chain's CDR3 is CASSLTAGGTLGYTF. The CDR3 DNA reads TGTGCCAGCAGCTTAACGGCAGGGGGCACGCTTGGCTACACCTTC. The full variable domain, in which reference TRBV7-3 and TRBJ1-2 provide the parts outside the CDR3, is GAGVSQTPSNKVTEKGKYVELRCDPISGHTALYWYRQSLGQGPEFLIYFQGTGAADDSGLPNDRFFAVRPEGSVSTLKIQRTERGDSAVYLCASSLTAGGTLGYTFGSGTRLTVV.

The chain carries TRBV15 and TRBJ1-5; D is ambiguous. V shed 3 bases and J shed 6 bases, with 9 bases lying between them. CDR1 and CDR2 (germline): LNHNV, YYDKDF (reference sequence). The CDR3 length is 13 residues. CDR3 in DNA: TGTGCCACCAGCAGCAAACTGGGTCAGCCCCAGCATTTT. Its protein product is CATSSKLGQPQHF.

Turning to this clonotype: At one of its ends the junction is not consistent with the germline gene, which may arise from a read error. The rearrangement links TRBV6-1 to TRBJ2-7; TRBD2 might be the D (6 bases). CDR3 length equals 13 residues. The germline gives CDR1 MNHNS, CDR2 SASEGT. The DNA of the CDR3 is TGTGCCAGCTTCAGCGGGTGGGGACCCGAGCGGTACTTC. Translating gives CASFSGWGPERYF.

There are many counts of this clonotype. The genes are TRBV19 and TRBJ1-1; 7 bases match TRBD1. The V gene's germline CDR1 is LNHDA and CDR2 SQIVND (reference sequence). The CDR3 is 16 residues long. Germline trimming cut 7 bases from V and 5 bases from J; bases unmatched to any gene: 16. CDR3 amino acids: CASKHFQGQAATEAFF. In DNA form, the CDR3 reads TGTGCCAGTAAGCACTTCCAAGGACAGGCTGCAACTGAAGCTTTCTTT.

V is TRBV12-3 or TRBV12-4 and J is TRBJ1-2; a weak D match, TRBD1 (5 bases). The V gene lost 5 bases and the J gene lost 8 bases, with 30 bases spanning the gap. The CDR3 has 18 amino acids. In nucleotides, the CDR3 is TGTGCCAGCAGTCCAAAACACTGGTTTAGGGGCCTACTATTCGGCTACACCTTC. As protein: CASSPKHWFRGLLFGYTF.

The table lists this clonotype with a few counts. The CDR3 region is CASSRFGLASESTGELFF. The DNA for the CDR3 is TGTGCCAGCAGCCGATTTGGACTAGCAAGTGAGAGCACCGGGGAGCTGTTTTTT. V usage is TRBV6-1 and J usage is TRBJ2-2; 8 bases fit TRBD2. V shed 6 bases and J 4 bases; nucleotides not matched to a gene: 16. Per germline, CDR1 MNHNS and CDR2 SASEGT. The CDR3 loop spans 18 amino acids.

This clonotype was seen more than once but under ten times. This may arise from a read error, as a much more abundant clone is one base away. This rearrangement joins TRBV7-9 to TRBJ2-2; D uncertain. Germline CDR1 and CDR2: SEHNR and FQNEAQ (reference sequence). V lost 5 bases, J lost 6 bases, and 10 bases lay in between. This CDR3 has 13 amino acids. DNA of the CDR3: TGTGCCAGCAGCGAACTCATTGCCGGGGAGCTGTTTTTT. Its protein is CASSELIAGELFF.

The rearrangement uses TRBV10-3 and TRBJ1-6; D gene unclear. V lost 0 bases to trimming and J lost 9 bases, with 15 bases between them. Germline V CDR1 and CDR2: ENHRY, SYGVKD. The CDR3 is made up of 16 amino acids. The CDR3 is CAISESSSGGGSPLHF. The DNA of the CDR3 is TGTGCCATCAGTGAGTCGAGTTCAGGTGGAGGTTCACCCCTCCACTTT.

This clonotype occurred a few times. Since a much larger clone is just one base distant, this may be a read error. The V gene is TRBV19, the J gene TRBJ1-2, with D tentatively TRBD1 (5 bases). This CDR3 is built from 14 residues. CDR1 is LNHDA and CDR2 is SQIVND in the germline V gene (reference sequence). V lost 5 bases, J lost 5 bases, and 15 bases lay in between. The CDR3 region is CASSHRTGLYGYTF. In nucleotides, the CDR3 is TGTGCCAGTAGTCATCGAACAGGACTGTATGGCTACACCTTC.

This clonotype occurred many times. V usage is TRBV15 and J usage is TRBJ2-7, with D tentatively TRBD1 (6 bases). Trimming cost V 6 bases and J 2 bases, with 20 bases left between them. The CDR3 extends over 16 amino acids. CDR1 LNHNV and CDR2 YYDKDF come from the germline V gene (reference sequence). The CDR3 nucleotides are TGTGCCACCAGGGCGAGCCGGGGACATCAGACCTACGAGCAGTACTTC. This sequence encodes CATRASRGHQTYEQYF.

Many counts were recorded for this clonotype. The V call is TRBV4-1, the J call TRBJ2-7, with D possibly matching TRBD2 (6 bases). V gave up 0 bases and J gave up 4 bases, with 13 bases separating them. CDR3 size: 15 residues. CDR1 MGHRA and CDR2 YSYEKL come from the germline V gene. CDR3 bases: TGCGCCAGCAGCCAAGATTGGGCAGGGAGGTACGAGCAGTACTTC. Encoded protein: CASSQDWAGRYEQYF.